These T cell receptor beta chains were read from a single sample in a study of blood T cell repertoires in COVID-19. This table comes from immunoSEQ multiplex PCR, and its TCRdb copy is limited to in-frame clones, with some not included. The data hold approximately 150,000 clones, with 70% to 90% observed a single time. The sequenced sample consisted of peripheral blood. The receptors were gathered from an elderly woman with COVID-19, enrolled during active disease. Both conserved end residues are part of each CDR3. Fields, in order: D gene, V gene, clone size, J gene, CDR3 protein, CDR3 DNA. D genes are given only for firm matches. Rows give clone size only sometimes, using once, few, many, or a class for an expanded clone.

D: TRBD1; V: TRBV6-5; size: .; J: TRBJ1-2; CDR3: CASRGTGRVDGYTF; DNA: TGTGCCAGCAGAGGGACAGGCCGAGTCGATGGCTACACCTTC
D: TRBD1; V: TRBV7-2; size: .; J: TRBJ1-4; CDR3: CASSRFSGGRDEKLFF; DNA: TGTGCCAGCAGCAGATTCTCAGGGGGCCGGGATGAAAAACTGTTTTTT
D: TRBD2; V: TRBV10-2; size: .; J: TRBJ2-3; CDR3: CASRGTSGRGGTQYF; DNA: TGCGCCAGCAGAGGGACTAGCGGACGCGGGGGTACGCAGTATTTT
D: TRBD1; V: TRBV3-1/TRBV3-2; size: .; J: TRBJ1-2; CDR3: CASSQAWTGTGYTF; DNA: TGTGCCAGCAGCCAAGCCTGGACAGGAACTGGCTACACCTTC
D: .; V: TRBV18; size: .; J: TRBJ2-1; CDR3: CASSPPGAGYNEQFF; DNA: TGTGCCAGCTCACCACCGGGGGCTGGCTACAATGAGCAGTTCTTC
D: .; V: TRBV9; size: .; J: TRBJ2-7; CDR3: CASSSTYSYEQYF; DNA: TGTGCCAGCAGCTCTACGTACTCCTACGAGCAGTACTTC
D: TRBD2; V: TRBV5-1; size: .; J: TRBJ2-5; CDR3: CASSPYGAGVSETQYF; DNA: TGCGCCAGCAGCCCGTATGGAGCGGGAGTTTCGGAGACCCAGTACTTC
D: .; V: TRBV7-6; size: .; J: TRBJ2-5; CDR3: CASSRRGSGSYQETQYF; DNA: TGTGCCAGCAGTCGCCGGGGGAGCGGGTCGTACCAAGAGACCCAGTACTTC
D: .; V: TRBV24-1; size: once; J: TRBJ1-5; CDR3: CATSFAWDCFNQPQHF; DNA: TGTGCCACCTCCTTTGCTTGGGACTGCTTCAATCAGCCCCAGCATTTT
D: .; V: TRBV27; size: .; J: TRBJ2-3; CDR3: CASSPLAFRGIESTDTQYF; DNA: TGTGCCAGCAGTCCCCTGGCCTTTCGGGGGATCGAGAGCACAGATACGCAGTATTTT
D: .; V: TRBV28; size: few; J: TRBJ2-7; CDR3: CASTSSYEQYF; DNA: TGTGCCAGCACGTCCTCCTACGAGCAGTACTTC
D: .; V: TRBV19; size: .; J: TRBJ1-5; CDR3: CASSASGNSNQPQHF; DNA: TGTGCCAGTAGTGCTTCGGGGAATAGCAATCAGCCCCAGCATTTT
D: TRBD2; V: TRBV28; size: once; J: TRBJ2-3; CDR3: CASSLFSGTSGRRLGSDTQYF; DNA: TGTGCCAGCAGTTTATTTTCCGGGACTAGCGGGAGGCGGTTGGGTTCAGATACGCAGTATTTT
D: TRBD1; V: TRBV10-3; size: few; J: TRBJ1-6; CDR3: CAISGVRGPESPLHF; DNA: TGTGCCATCAGTGGTGTCAGGGGGCCTGAATCACCCCTCCACTTT
D: .; V: TRBV11-3; size: once; J: TRBJ2-1; CDR3: CASSPPLGSVGANEQFF; DNA: TGTGCCAGCAGCCCTCCATTAGGGAGCGTGGGGGCGAATGAGCAGTTCTTC
D: TRBD1; V: TRBV28; size: .; J: TRBJ2-7; CDR3: CASSAAGTGAYEQYF; DNA: TGTGCCAGCAGCGCCGCCGGGACAGGGGCTTACGAGCAGTACTTC
D: .; V: TRBV27; size: few; J: TRBJ2-7; CDR3: CASGGVRESSYEQYF; DNA: TGTGCCAGCGGAGGGGTTCGAGAAAGCTCCTACGAGCAGTACTTC
D: .; V: TRBV18; size: .; J: TRBJ2-3; CDR3: CASSPPPGTSTDTQYF; DNA: TGTGCCAGCTCACCACCCCCTGGGACTAGCACAGATACGCAGTATTTT
D: TRBD1; V: TRBV19; size: .; J: TRBJ1-5; CDR3: CASSIVWTGDYQPQHF; DNA: TGTGCCAGTAGTATAGTGTGGACAGGGGACTATCAGCCCCAGCATTTT
D: TRBD1; V: TRBV6-5; size: .; J: TRBJ1-4; CDR3: CASSYGTGYEKLFF; DNA: TGTGCCAGCAGTTACGGGACAGGGTATGAAAAACTGTTTTTT
D: .; V: TRBV6-5; size: .; J: TRBJ2-3; CDR3: CASGGAYGGADTQYF; DNA: TGTGCCAGCGGAGGGGCGTATGGGGGTGCAGATACGCAGTATTTT
D: .; V: TRBV7-2; size: .; J: TRBJ2-3; CDR3: CASSPDRRPGQYF; DNA: TGTGCCAGCAGTCCTGACCGGCGGCCCGGTCAGTATTTT
D: .; V: TRBV6-2/TRBV6-3; size: few; J: TRBJ1-2; CDR3: CASSSHNGQWIHGYTF; DNA: TGTGCCAGCAGTTCCCATAACGGACAGTGGATACATGGCTACACCTTC
D: .; V: TRBV7-9; size: many; J: TRBJ1-5; CDR3: CASSTRSQPQHF; DNA: TGTGCCAGCAGCACCCGAAGCCAGCCCCAGCATTTT
D: .; V: TRBV30; size: .; J: TRBJ1-4; CDR3: CAWSRTVSNEKLFF; DNA: TGTGCCTGGAGTCGGACAGTCTCTAATGAAAAACTGTTTTTT
D: TRBD1; V: TRBV3-1/TRBV3-2; size: .; J: TRBJ1-5; CDR3: CASSQLRGQGNQPQHF; DNA: TGTGCCAGCAGCCAGCTCAGGGGGCAGGGCAATCAGCCCCAGCATTTT
D: .; V: TRBV29-1; size: .; J: TRBJ2-1; CDR3: CSVDIPGSTYNEQFF; DNA: TGCAGCGTTGATATCCCGGGGTCTACTTACAATGAGCAGTTCTTC
D: TRBD1; V: TRBV28; size: .; J: TRBJ1-5; CDR3: CASRRDRGGQPQHF; DNA: TGTGCCAGCAGGCGCGACAGGGGTGGACAGCCCCAGCATTTT
D: .; V: TRBV7-9; size: .; J: TRBJ2-2; CDR3: CASGGRVTGELFF; DNA: TGTGCCAGCGGGGGCAGGGTGACCGGGGAGCTGTTTTTT
D: .; V: TRBV30; size: few; J: TRBJ1-2; CDR3: CAWSVGVLGYGYTF; DNA: TGTGCCTGGAGTGTAGGGGTTCTTGGCTATGGCTACACCTTC
D: TRBD1; V: TRBV18; size: once; J: TRBJ1-5; CDR3: CASSPQGAQGQPQHF; DNA: TGTGCCAGCTCACCACAGGGGGCTCAAGGTCAGCCCCAGCATTTT
D: .; V: TRBV27; size: .; J: TRBJ1-6; CDR3: CASSFDLSGTRDSPLHF; DNA: TGTGCCAGCAGTTTTGATCTATCCGGGACAAGGGATTCACCCCTCCACTTT
D: .; V: TRBV5-5; size: .; J: TRBJ1-5; CDR3: CASSFTGTWDQPQHF; DNA: TGTGCCAGCAGCTTTACAGGGACATGGGATCAGCCCCAGCATTTT
D: .; V: TRBV11-3; size: .; J: TRBJ2-1; CDR3: CASSLSRGSYNEQFF; DNA: TGTGCCAGCAGTCTATCTAGGGGGTCCTACAATGAGCAGTTCTTC
D: .; V: TRBV7-8; size: .; J: TRBJ1-3; CDR3: CASTDIFGAGGIGNTIYF; DNA: TGTGCCAGCACCGACATCTTCGGGGCAGGAGGGATTGGAAACACCATATATTTT
D: TRBD2; V: TRBV10-2; size: .; J: TRBJ2-2; CDR3: CASSPPGLAGVRTGELFF; DNA: TGCGCCAGCAGTCCACCGGGACTAGCGGGAGTTCGTACCGGGGAGCTGTTTTTT
D: TRBD1; V: TRBV28; size: .; J: TRBJ2-7; CDR3: CASSLGRGYEQYF; DNA: TGTGCCAGCAGTTTAGGCAGGGGGTACGAGCAGTACTTC
D: .; V: TRBV18; size: .; J: TRBJ1-1; CDR3: CASSPRPNTEAFF; DNA: TGTGCCAGCTCACCACGGCCGAACACTGAAGCTTTCTTT
D: .; V: TRBV11-2; size: .; J: TRBJ1-2; CDR3: CASSLDLDSFYTF; DNA: TGTGCCAGCAGCTTAGATCTCGACAGTTTCTACACCTTC
D: TRBD1; V: TRBV28; size: .; J: TRBJ1-2; CDR3: CASSSGQGHYGYTF; DNA: TGTGCCAGCAGTTCTGGACAGGGTCACTATGGCTACACCTTC
D: TRBD2; V: TRBV11-2; size: .; J: TRBJ2-7; CDR3: CASSLGVRRGGDHEQYF; DNA: TGTGCCAGCAGCTTAGGAGTTCGGCGCGGGGGTGACCACGAGCAGTACTTC
D: TRBD1; V: TRBV5-1; size: .; J: TRBJ2-7; CDR3: CASKISQGAEQYF; DNA: TGCGCCAGCAAAATATCTCAGGGGGCCGAGCAGTACTTC
D: .; V: TRBV6-5; size: .; J: TRBJ1-1; CDR3: CASSYGAESVF; DNA: TGTGCCAGCAGTTACGGGGCTGAGTCGGTCTTT
D: TRBD1; V: TRBV27; size: .; J: TRBJ1-3; CDR3: CASRGTGTGNTIYF; DNA: TGTGCCAGCAGGGGGACAGGGACTGGAAACACCATATATTTT
D: .; V: TRBV20-1; size: .; J: TRBJ1-1; CDR3: CSARVTGIAFF; DNA: TGCAGTGCTAGAGTCACAGGGATCGCTTTCTTT
D: .; V: TRBV19; size: once; J: TRBJ1-5; CDR3: CASHSRGGYEVQHF; DNA: TGTGCCAGTCACTCGCGGGGGGGATATGAGGTCCAGCATTTT
D: TRBD1; V: TRBV9; size: once; J: TRBJ1-5; CDR3: CASSAQGAKQPQHF; DNA: TGTGCCAGCAGCGCGCAGGGGGCCAAGCAGCCCCAGCATTTT
D: .; V: TRBV6-5; size: once; J: TRBJ2-7; CDR3: CASSYSSSVGVEQYF; DNA: TGTGCCAGCAGTTACTCGAGCTCAGTTGGAGTCGAGCAGTACTTC
D: TRBD1; V: TRBV2; size: .; J: TRBJ1-6; CDR3: CASETGTENSPLHF; DNA: TGTGCCAGCGAAACCGGGACAGAAAATTCACCCCTCCACTTT
D: .; V: TRBV10-1; size: .; J: TRBJ1-4; CDR3: CASRLSVGEKLFF; DNA: TGCGCCAGCAGACTAAGCGTCGGAGAAAAACTGTTTTTT
D: TRBD2; V: TRBV7-3; size: .; J: TRBJ2-1; CDR3: CASSAAALAGGPYNEQFF; DNA: TGTGCCAGCAGCGCAGCGGCGCTAGCGGGAGGGCCCTACAATGAGCAGTTCTTC
D: .; V: TRBV11-2; size: .; J: TRBJ2-7; CDR3: CASSMRRAIEQYF; DNA: TGTGCCAGCTCAATGCGCAGGGCCATCGAGCAGTACTTC
D: TRBD1; V: TRBV23-1; size: .; J: TRBJ1-6; CDR3: CASSQSQGANSPLHF; DNA: TGCGCCAGCAGTCAATCTCAGGGGGCCAATTCACCCCTCCACTTT
D: TRBD1; V: TRBV4-3; size: once; J: TRBJ2-1; CDR3: CASSHGTENYNEQFF; DNA: TGCGCCAGCAGCCATGGGACAGAAAACTACAATGAGCAGTTCTTC
D: TRBD1; V: TRBV5-6; size: .; J: TRBJ1-2; CDR3: CASSYPGTGAMGGYTF; DNA: TGTGCCAGCAGCTATCCCGGGACAGGGGCCATGGGAGGCTACACCTTC
D: .; V: TRBV7-9; size: .; J: TRBJ2-7; CDR3: CASSQTGSYEQYF; DNA: TGTGCCAGCAGCCAGACGGGGTCCTACGAGCAGTACTTC